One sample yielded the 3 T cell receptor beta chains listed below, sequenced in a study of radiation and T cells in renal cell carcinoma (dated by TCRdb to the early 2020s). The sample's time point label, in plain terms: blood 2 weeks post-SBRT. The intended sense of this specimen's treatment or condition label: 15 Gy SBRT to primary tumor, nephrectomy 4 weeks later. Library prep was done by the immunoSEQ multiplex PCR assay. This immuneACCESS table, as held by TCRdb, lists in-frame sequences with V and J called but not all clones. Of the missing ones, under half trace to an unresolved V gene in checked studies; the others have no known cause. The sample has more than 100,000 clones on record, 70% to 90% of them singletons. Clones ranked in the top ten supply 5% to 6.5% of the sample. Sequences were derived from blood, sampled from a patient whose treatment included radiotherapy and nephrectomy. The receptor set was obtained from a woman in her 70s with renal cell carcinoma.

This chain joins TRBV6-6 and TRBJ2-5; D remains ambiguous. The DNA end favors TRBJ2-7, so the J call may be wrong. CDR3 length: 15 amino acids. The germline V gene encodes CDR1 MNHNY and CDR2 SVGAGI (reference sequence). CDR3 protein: CASSYSTTSSYEQYF. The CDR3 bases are TGTGCCAGCAGTTACTCGACGACCTCCTCCTACGAGCAGTACTTC.

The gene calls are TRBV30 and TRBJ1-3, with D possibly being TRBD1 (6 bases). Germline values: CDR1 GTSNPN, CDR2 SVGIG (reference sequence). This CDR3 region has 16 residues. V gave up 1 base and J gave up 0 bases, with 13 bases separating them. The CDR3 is CAWSDSGATSGNTIYF. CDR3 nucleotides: TGTGCCTGGAGTGATTCAGGGGCCACCTCTGGAAACACCATATATTTT. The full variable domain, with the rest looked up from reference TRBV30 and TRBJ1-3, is SQTIHQWPATLVQPVGSPLSLECTVEGTSNPNLYWYRQAAGRGLQLLFYSVGIGQISSEVPQNLSASRPQDRQFILSSKKLLLSDSGFYLCAWSDSGATSGNTIYFGEGSWLTVV.

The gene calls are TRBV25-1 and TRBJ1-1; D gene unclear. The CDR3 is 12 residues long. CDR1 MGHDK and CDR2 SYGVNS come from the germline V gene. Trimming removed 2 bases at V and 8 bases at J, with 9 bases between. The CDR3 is CASSESGREAFF. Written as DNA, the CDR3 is TGTGCCAGCAGTGAAAGCGGGCGGGAAGCTTTCTTT.